This T cell receptor beta chain was identified in a study of blood T cell repertoires in COVID-19. The CDR3 sequence is 14 residues long. The V gene end was trimmed by 7 bases and the J gene end by 6 bases; junction bases not matched to a gene: 11. Looked up from germline, CDR1 is SGHRS and CDR2 is YFSETQ. Sequencing was performed with immunoSEQ multiplex PCR; in TCRdb, only in-frame clones are kept and a portion is missing. The sample yields 250,000 to 400,000 clones, about 90% seen once. The chain recombines TRBV5-1 with TRBJ2-7; 9 bases match TRBD2. The sequenced sample consisted of peripheral blood. This receptor was identified in a woman in her 30s with COVID-19, enrolled during active disease. Here the CDR3 reads CASGIHSGSPEQYF. The CDR3 DNA sequence: TGCGCCAGCGGAATTCATAGCGGGAGTCCCGAGCAGTACTTC.